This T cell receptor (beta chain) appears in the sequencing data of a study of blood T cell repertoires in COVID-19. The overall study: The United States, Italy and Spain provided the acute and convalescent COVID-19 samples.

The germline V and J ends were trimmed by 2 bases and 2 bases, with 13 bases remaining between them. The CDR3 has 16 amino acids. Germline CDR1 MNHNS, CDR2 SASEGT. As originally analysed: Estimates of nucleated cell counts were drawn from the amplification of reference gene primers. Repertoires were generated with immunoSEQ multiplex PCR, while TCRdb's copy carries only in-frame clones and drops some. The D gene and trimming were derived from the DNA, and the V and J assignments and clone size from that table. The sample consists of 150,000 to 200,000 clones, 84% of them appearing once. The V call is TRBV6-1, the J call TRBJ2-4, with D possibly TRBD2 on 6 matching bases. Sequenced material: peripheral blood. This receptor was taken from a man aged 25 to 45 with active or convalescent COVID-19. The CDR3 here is CASSEYAGSPKNIQYF. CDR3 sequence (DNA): TGTGCCAGCAGTGAATACGCGGGGTCCCCCAAAAACATTCAGTACTTC.